The 5 T cell receptor beta chains presented below share a single source sample, sequenced in a study of regulatory T cells in long-lasting Graves disease. Construction of TCR beta libraries relied on iRepertoire HTBI primers and on Arm-PCR targeting CDR3 regions. TCRdb used MiXCR to reprocess the multiplex PCR reads, holding one entry per CDR3 protein. The sample has a few hundred thousand distinct CDR3 sequences, approximately 15% seen once. Time point meaning: newly diagnosed GD, antithyroid drugs for less than 3 months. Making the TCR library involved RNA that had been extracted from PBMCs. In addition, the sample was reused for a study of T cells in Graves' hyperthyroidism and ophthalmopathy.

The source material was peripheral blood mononuclear cells (PBMCs), sampled at new diagnosis, from a patient treated with antithyroid drugs. The receptors stem from a woman between 50 and 59 years old with Graves disease.

This clonotype has a handful of counts. This may arise from a read error, as a much more abundant clone is one base away. This chain joins TRBV2 and TRBJ1-2, with a weak D call TRBD1 (6 bases). CDR1 and CDR2 from the germline V gene are SNHLY and FYNNEI. V was pared by 6 bases and J by 6 bases, with 11 bases between. This CDR3 has 12 amino acids. CDR3 sequence (DNA): TGTGCCAGCAGCGACGGGGGGCATGGCTACACCTTC. This codes for CASSDGGHGYTF.

This clonotype was seen at least ten times. The V call is TRBV5-1, the J call TRBJ1-1; a weak D match, TRBD1 (5 bases). Germline V lookup: CDR1 SGHRS, CDR2 YFSETQ. Between the trimmed V and J ends, which lost 5 bases and 3 bases, there was a span of 14 bases. This CDR3 region has 14 residues. CDR3: CASSFQGSDTEAFF. CDR3 nucleotides: TGCGCCAGCAGTTTCCAGGGATCTGACACTGAAGCTTTCTTT.

This rearrangement joins TRBV7-9 to TRBJ1-4, with no clear D. Germline loops: CDR1 SEHNR, CDR2 FQNEAQ (reference sequence). V was cut by 2 bases and J by 2 bases, with 12 bases left in between. This CDR3 is built from 16 residues. The CDR3 spells CASSLSGPGTNEKLFF. The CDR3 DNA is TGTGCCAGCAGCTTATCCGGGCCGGGGACTAATGAAAAACTGTTTTTT.

In its sample, this clonotype was seen many times. The genes are TRBV28 and TRBJ1-2, with D unclear. Germline V lookup: CDR1 MDHEN, CDR2 SYDVKM. This CDR3 is built from 12 residues. Trimming stripped 6 bases from V and 2 bases from J, with 7 bases between. CDR3 region: CASSTLNYGYTF. CDR3 DNA: TGTGCCAGCAGCACCCTGAACTATGGCTACACCTTC.

The sample holds a few counts of this clonotype. The chain couples TRBV3-1 to TRBJ2-5; TRBD1 aligns across 11 bases. Per the germline V gene, CDR1 is LGHDT and CDR2 is YNNKEL (reference sequence). With 0 bases clipped from V and 4 bases from J, the junction kept 4 bases outside the gene matches. This CDR3 has 16 residues. The CDR3 coding sequence is TGTGCCAGCAGCCAAGAAGGACAGGGGGCCGGAGAGACCCAGTACTTC. Amino acids: CASSQEGQGAGETQYF.